The TCR beta chain under discussion was sequenced for a study of T cells in Graves' hyperthyroidism and ophthalmopathy. Findings of the study overall: Most thyroid clonotypes that were expanded above 0.001 also turned up in blood.

Inclusion characteristics of ophthalmopathy patients comprised a Clinical Activity Score of at least 3, a NOSPECS grade of at least 4, and duration under 3 months. Exclusion followed for patients with uncontrolled infection, other autoimmune disease, pregnancy or lactation. With respect to this clonotype: Its antigen remains unknown. Mismatch with germline at one junction end may stem from a read error.

The TCR beta CDR3 regions underwent amplification using RNA transcripts as the source. The primer set for the first-round RT-PCR of the TCR CDR3 was HTBI. From the multiplex PCR reads, TCRdb called clonotypes with MiXCR, one entry per CDR3 protein. Among about 640,000 distinct CDR3 sequences listed, less than 25% were seen once. Germline assignment: CDR1 MNHEY and CDR2 SVGEGT. The CDR3 sequence is 14 residues long. The chain joins TRBV6-2 or TRBV6-3 to TRBJ1-5; D not resolved. This clonotype was obtained from a man aged 25-45 years with Graves' ophthalmopathy. The sample taken for sequencing was blood. The CDR3 DNA reads TGTGCCCGCAGTGAAGAGTGGGGCAATCAGCCCCAGCATTTT. This gives the protein CARSEEWGNQPQHF.